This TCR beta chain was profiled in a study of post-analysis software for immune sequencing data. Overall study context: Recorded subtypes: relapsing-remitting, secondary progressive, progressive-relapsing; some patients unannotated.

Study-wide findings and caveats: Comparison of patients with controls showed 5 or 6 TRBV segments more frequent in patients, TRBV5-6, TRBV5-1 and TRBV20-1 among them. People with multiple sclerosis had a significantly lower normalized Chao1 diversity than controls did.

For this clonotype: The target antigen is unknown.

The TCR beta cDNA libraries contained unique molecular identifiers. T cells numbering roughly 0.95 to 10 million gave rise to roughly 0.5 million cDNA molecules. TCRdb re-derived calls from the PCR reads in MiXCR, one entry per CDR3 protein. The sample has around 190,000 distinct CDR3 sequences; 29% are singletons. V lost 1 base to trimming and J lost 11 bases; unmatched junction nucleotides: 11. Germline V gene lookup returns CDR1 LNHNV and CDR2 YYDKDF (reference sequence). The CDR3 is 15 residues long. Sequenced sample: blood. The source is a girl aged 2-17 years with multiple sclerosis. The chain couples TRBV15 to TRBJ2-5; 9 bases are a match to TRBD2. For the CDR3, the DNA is TGTGCCACCAGCAGAGTGCGGGAGGGCCTCAATGAGCAGTACTTC. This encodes CATSRVREGLNEQYF.